This T cell receptor (beta chain) was captured by sequencing in a study of beta chain features in type 1 diabetes. Study-wide findings and caveats: Fewer insertions but more deletions were seen at VDJ junctions in type 1 diabetes patients. All four CD4+ subsets from Type 1 diabetes patients carried moderately but significantly shorter TCRB CDR3s.

Worth noting for this clone: Its antigen remains unknown. Other DNA sequences from this sample encode an identical CDR3 as well.

Germline CDR1 reads SEHNR; CDR2 reads FQNEAQ (reference sequence). V gave up 3 bases and J gave up 3 bases, with 10 bases separating them. The CDR3 is 14 residues long. All of the isolated RNA was reverse transcribed, so expressed TCRB transcripts were sequenced. Some clones are missing from TCRdb's copy, which holds only in-frame ones; the method was immunoSEQ multiplex PCR. Of approximately 160,000 clones in the sample, about 63% were seen once. The receptor was isolated from a man aged 25-40 years with type 1 diabetes. Specimen: naive CD4+ T cells from blood. The chain is built from TRBV7-9 and TRBJ2-3; D is perhaps TRBD2 (6 bases). The CDR3 is CASSFLAGTDTQYF. CDR3 in DNA: TGTGCCAGCAGCTTCTTGGCGGGAACAGATACGCAGTATTTT.